This T cell receptor (beta chain) was captured by sequencing in a study of early T cells in non-severe SARS-CoV-2 infection. This clonotype was counted at least ten times. The CDR3 is 14 residues long. The germline CDR1 and CDR2 sequences are MNHNY and SVGAGI (reference sequence). Trimming at V came to 4 bases and at J to 5 bases, leaving 7 bases not matched to a gene. One entry per CDR3 protein, called by TCRdb with MiXCR from the 5' RACE reads. The table lists about 81,000 distinct CDR3 sequences, 5.5% to 7.5% of them singletons. Sequencing input: whole blood. This TCR came from an adult who was a healthcare worker with PCR-confirmed SARS-CoV-2 infection or an uninfected control (not recorded which). The chain employs TRBV6-6 and TRBJ2-7; 8 bases match TRBD2. The CDR3 DNA sequence: TGTGCCAGCAGTTTAGCGGGAAGCCCAGACGAGCAGTACTTC. This sequence encodes CASSLAGSPDEQYF.